The source of this TCR beta chain is a study of T cells in Graves' hyperthyroidism and ophthalmopathy (dated by TCRdb to the late 2010s). For the wider study: Peripheral blood was sampled at the time of initial diagnosis, prior to any treatment. To identify TCR V-J signatures that set the groups apart, the researchers used a discovery cohort of 90 to 100 patients, made up of about 44 with Graves' ophthalmopathy and some 56 with stable Graves' hyperthyroidism. Prospective prediction of ophthalmopathy was tested in an independent validation cohort consisting of fewer than 20 hyperthyroidism patients and around 16 patients who later progressed to ophthalmopathy. The roughly 94 discovery patients were randomly split 7:3 into training and test sets. In six Graves' hyperthyroidism patients, the study also compared T-cell repertoires from thyroid tissue with T-cell repertoires from blood. After sampling, hyperthyroidism patients received methimazole starting at 30 mg daily, and ophthalmopathy patients received high-dose intravenous methylprednisolone. The paper reports TCR Vbeta CDR3 sequencing of some 140 peripheral blood samples: 40 to 45 ophthalmopathy, 70 to 85 hyperthyroidism and around 17 progressor patients. Points the paper makes about the study in general: In validation, progression to ophthalmopathy was predicted by the model with 55% to 71% sensitivity and around 76% specificity, a median of roughly 6.4 months before onset. Most expanded thyroid clonotypes (frequency above 0.001) were also detected in blood, a finding suggesting that blood repertoires may reflect thyroid immune responses. A 13 V-J signature model separated ophthalmopathy from stable hyperthyroidism, with over 85% sensitivity and 81.08% specificity in cross-validation and 80%/75% in testing. No statistical method was used to set the sample size in advance, and investigators knew the group allocation.

The TCR beta CDR3 regions were amplified from RNA transcripts. The first round of RT-PCR for the TCR CDR3 was performed with the HTBI primer set and the Qiagen OneStep RT-PCR kit. The libraries were constructed in a second round of multiplex PCR and then size-selected and purified. Sequencing of the libraries was done on an Illumina HiSeq2000 using paired-end 100 bp reads. Processing in the source paper ran as follows. SOAPnuke was used to process the raw data, removing reads that contained adapters or uncalled bases, had a mean Phred below 15, or lacked an exact match to the constant primer or identifier. COPE v1.2.5 was used to merge the high-quality paired reads, and each unique nucleotide sequence was defined as a clonotype. MiTCR v1.1 was used to align clonotypes to the IMGT TRBV, TRBD and TRBJ reference segments. Only V-J combinations with frequency above 0.0001, covering about 99% of repertoires, were analysed. The TCS score was defined as the ratio of F50 (clonal expansion) to E x V (chaos), calculated using BLOSUM62-based TCRdist between CDR3 peptides within each V-J. Welch's t-statistics and random forest reduced fewer than 600 V-J features to 10 to 15, which were used in a naive Bayes classifier (R e1071). TCRdb reran the public reads through fastp at Q25 and MiXCR, keeping productive beta chains. All rows with the same CDR3 protein become a single entry with the most common DNA and genes. TCRdb, not the original authors, processed these V and J calls. The sample table holds a few hundred thousand distinct CDR3 sequences, of which 12% to 15% were seen once. The top ten constitute roughly 4.8% of the sample.

Note on this clonotype: There is no known antigen for this receptor. The input lacks base qualities; no much larger clone sits a single base away.

At the junction V is shortened by 3 bases and J by 3 bases, with 11 bases in between. Based on the germline V gene, the CDR1 and CDR2 sequences are KGHSH and LQKENI. The CDR3, cysteine through phenylalanine, is 14 amino acids long. Only the CDR3 DNA stays, 42 bases, in frame from base 1. Stable Graves' hyperthyroidism was defined as no progression to ophthalmopathy during 18 months of follow-up. The hyperthyroidism patients were between 18 and 65 years old and newly diagnosed, with a disease duration of less than 2 months. Patients with uncontrolled infections, other autoimmune diseases, pregnancy or lactation were excluded. Clinical symptoms, serum thyroxine and TRAb, thyroid ultrasound, and orbital computed tomography formed the basis for the diagnoses. PBMCs were separated from under 11 ml of fresh peripheral blood using Ficoll-Paque density gradient centrifugation. Total RNA was extracted with Trizol reagent, and quality was checked on an Agilent 2100 Bioanalyzer.

Sequencing was performed on blood. The sequence joins TRBV18 to TRBJ1-1; a tentative D call is TRBD1 (5 bases match). This receptor was identified in a woman in her late teens or twenties with Graves' hyperthyroidism. The CDR3 amino acid sequence is: CASSPQRGDTEAFF. The bases are TGTGCCAGCTCACCGCAGCGGGGGGACACTGAAGCTTTCTTT.